The 6 T cell receptor beta chains below all came from one sample that was sequenced in a study of T cells expressing NK-cell markers. TCRdb derives one entry per CDR3 protein from the 5' RACE reads, leaving out DNA. The specimen's table records roughly 380,000 distinct CDR3 sequences. The sample taken for sequencing was blood T cells: a sorted CD56 or NKG2C T cell subset, CD4+ or CD8+ T cells, or bulk PBMC T cells (not recorded which). The receptors shown here come from a man aged 18 to 69 in good health.

The chain uses TRBV4-2 and TRBJ2-2; TCRdb proposes TRBD1, but this gene call is untestable without DNA. This CDR3 spans 18 amino acids. CDR1 is LGHNA and CDR2 is YNFKEQ in the germline V gene. CDR3 loop: CASSQGGLRRGNTGELFF.

The V gene is TRBV6-1, the J gene TRBJ2-7; there is no DNA to check the TCRdb D call of TRBD1. CDR1 MNHNS and CDR2 SASEGT come from the germline V gene. The CDR3 covers 16 residues. The CDR3 sequence is CASSEARGGERNEQYF.

This chain links TRBV7-9 with TRBJ2-7; without DNA, the TCRdb call of TRBD1 cannot be checked. The CDR3 consists of 16 residues. The germline CDR1 and CDR2 sequences are SEHNR and FQNEAQ (reference sequence). The CDR3 reads CASSPLVGRQGYEQYF.

The chain has TRBV2 and TRBJ2-2; there is no DNA to check the TCRdb D call of TRBD2. Germline V gene data show CDR1 as SNHLY and CDR2 as FYNNEI. This CDR3 has 15 residues. The CDR3 protein is CASRASGANTGELFF.

The chain links TRBV11-2 to TRBJ2-5; with no DNA, the TCRdb D assignment of TRBD1 cannot be verified. This CDR3 has 16 residues. From germline, CDR1 is SGHAT and CDR2 FQNNGV. CDR3 protein: CASSSYGGAKGETQYF.

The chain joins TRBV5-4 to TRBJ2-7; no DNA is available, so the TRBD2 call from TCRdb remains unchecked. Germline CDR1 and CDR2: SGHNT and YYREEE (reference sequence). The CDR3 runs 15 residues. The CDR3 reads CASSFTGTAFYEQYF.